A single sample gave rise to the 15 T cell receptor beta chains below, sequenced in a study of brain T cells in children with intractable seizures. Clones were sequenced by immunoSEQ multiplex PCR, and TCRdb holds only the in-frame ones, with some missing. The sample has around 9,000 clones; approximately 69% are singletons. The sequenced cases were selected for having the highest brain T cell transcript signatures. Sequencing was performed on resected brain tissue, taken at surgery. These receptors were taken from a girl aged 2-10 years with tuberous sclerosis and intractable seizures.

This clone was counted a single time. The chain is built from TRBV2 and TRBJ2-7, with D possibly being TRBD1 or TRBD2 (5 bases each). Looked up from germline, CDR1 is SNHLY and CDR2 is FYNNEI. This CDR3 has 15 amino acids. Trimming removed 1 base from V and 5 bases from J, with 15 bases in between. CDR3 coding DNA: TGTGCCAGCAGTGAAGGGGGACCTGGGATGAACGAGCAGTACTTC. Amino acid sequence: CASSEGGPGMNEQYF.

The CDR3 DNA follows: TGTGCCAGCAGTGAACAGGGCAAGAAATACATTCAGTACTTC. Protein: CASSEQGKKYIQYF. The rearrangement joins TRBV6-1 to TRBJ2-4; tentative D call: TRBD1 (5 bases). The germline V gene encodes CDR1 MNHNS and CDR2 SASEGT. V shed 2 bases and J shed 8 bases, with 13 bases lying between them. This CDR3 contains 14 residues.

This clone was recorded once. The chain links TRBV12-3 or TRBV12-4 to TRBJ1-2, with unresolved D. V gave up 2 bases and J gave up 7 bases, with 8 bases separating them. This CDR3 comprises 12 residues. CDR3 amino acids: CASSLFPAGYTF. For the CDR3, the DNA is TGTGCCAGCAGTTTATTTCCCGCTGGCTACACCTTC.

The chain combines TRBV12-3 or TRBV12-4 with TRBJ2-7; D is undetermined. This CDR3 is 12 amino acids long. The V end lost 5 bases, the J end lost 2 bases, and 7 bases lay between the germline ends. The CDR3 DNA reads TGTGCCAGCAGTCCCGTTCCCTACGAGCAGTACTTC. The encoded protein is CASSPVPYEQYF.

This clone was seen more than once but under ten times. The chain is built from TRBV5-1 and TRBJ2-1; TRBD2 might be the D (5 bases). Germline lookup yields CDR1 SGHRS and CDR2 YFSETQ. The CDR3 covers 14 residues. Trimming stripped 0 bases from V and 4 bases from J, with 8 bases between. In nucleotides, the CDR3 is TGCGCCAGCAGCTTGGAGAGGGATTACAATGAGCAGTTCTTC. Protein product: CASSLERDYNEQFF. Looking up the rest from reference TRBV5-1 and TRBJ2-1 gives the full variable domain: KAGVTQTPRYLIKTRGQQVTLSCSPISGHRSVSWYQQTPGQGLQFLFEYFSETQRNKGNFPGRFSGRQFSNSRSEMNVSTLELGDSALYLCASSLERDYNEQFFGPGTRLTVL.

V gene TRBV29-1 combines with J gene TRBJ1-5, with D uncertain. V was clipped by 4 bases and J by 7 bases, with 11 bases between them. This CDR3 is built from 12 residues. CDR1 is SQVTM and CDR2 is ANQGSEA in the germline V gene. The CDR3 DNA is TGCAGCGTTGTAGAGGTAGGGCAGCCCCAGCATTTT. This gives the protein CSVVEVGQPQHF.

The rearrangement uses TRBV9 and TRBJ1-1; TRBD1 agrees at 10 bases. Germline values: CDR1 SGDLS, CDR2 YYNGEE. The CDR3 length is 15 residues. V was clipped by 0 bases and J by 4 bases; unmatched bases: 3. The CDR3, as DNA: TGTGCCAGCAGCGTAGAGACAGGGGGCGGCACTGAAGCTTTCTTT. It yields the protein CASSVETGGGTEAFF.

J is TRBJ1-2 and V is TRBV24-1, with 7 bases identical to TRBD1. The junction had 8 bases not matched to a gene; V was cut back by 0 bases and J by 8 bases. The length of the CDR3 is 15 residues. Germline V lookup: CDR1 KGHDR, CDR2 SFDVKD. The CDR3 DNA sequence: TGTGCCACCAGTGATTTGGGCCTCGGGACAGAGGGCTACACCTTC. As protein: CATSDLGLGTEGYTF.

This clone is termed medium-sized. The rearrangement joins TRBV2 to TRBJ2-6; D may be TRBD2 (5 bases). Germline V lookup: CDR1 SNHLY, CDR2 FYNNEI. V was trimmed by 2 bases and J by 0 bases, leaving 11 bases between them. This CDR3 is built from 17 residues. The CDR3 nucleotides are TGTGCCAGCAGTGAACAACGGGGTTACTCTGGGGCCAACGTCCTGACTTTC. It encodes CASSEQRGYSGANVLTF.

The CDR3 nucleotides read TGTGCCAGCAGCGTGGACAAGAACACCGGGGAGCTGTTTTTT. It translates to CASSVDKNTGELFF. V gene TRBV13 combines with J gene TRBJ2-2, with a possible D match to TRBD1 (5 bases). V lost 5 bases to trimming and J lost 1 base, with 8 bases between them. The germline CDR1 and CDR2 sequences are PRHDT and FYEKMQ (reference sequence). The CDR3 sequence is 14 residues long.

This clone was seen only once. The J gene is TRBJ2-5, the V gene TRBV5-1; no definite D call. The CDR3 length is 11 residues. The V and J ends lost 4 bases and 2 bases respectively, with 3 bases between them. Germline V gene data show CDR1 as SGHRS and CDR2 as YFSETQ. The CDR3 nucleotides are TGCGCCAGCAGCGATCAAGAGACCCAGTACTTC. Protein product: CASSDQETQYF.

The chain recombines TRBV4-2 with TRBJ2-5, with a weak D call TRBD2 (6 bases). Deletions cut 0 bases from V and 5 bases from J, with 10 bases between. In germline, CDR1 is LGHNA, CDR2 YNFKEQ. The CDR3 consists of 14 residues. The CDR3 loop is CASSQESAGETQYF. The CDR3 DNA is TGTGCCAGCAGCCAAGAGTCCGCGGGGGAGACCCAGTACTTC.

For the CDR3, the DNA is TGCGCCAGCAGCTTTGGTAGGGGATCTGGGGAGACCCAGTACTTC. This translates into CASSFGRGSGETQYF. The V gene is TRBV5-1, the J gene TRBJ2-5; D perhaps matches TRBD1 (5 bases). The CDR3 spans 15 residues. CDR1 is SGHRS, CDR2 YFSETQ, per germline. The V end lost 2 bases, the J end lost 5 bases, and 16 bases lay between the germline ends.

The chain employs TRBV29-1 and TRBJ2-3; 11 bases align to TRBD2. The length of the CDR3 is 21 residues. Germline CDR1 and CDR2: SQVTM and ANQGSEA. V was pared by 1 base and J by 0 bases, with 18 bases of the junction left unmatched. CDR3 residues: CSVEGGRQGTSGGLSTDTQYF. The DNA of the CDR3 is TGCAGCGTTGAAGGGGGGAGACAGGGTACTAGCGGGGGCCTTAGCACAGATACGCAGTATTTT.

The rearrangement uses TRBV14 and TRBJ2-7; D ambiguous. This CDR3 has 13 residues. In germline, CDR1 is SGHDN, CDR2 FVKESK. Between the trimmed V and J ends, which lost 0 bases and 3 bases, there was a span of 6 bases. The CDR3 DNA reads as TGTGCCAGCAGCCAAGAGGAGAGCTACGAGCAGTACTTC. Its protein product is CASSQEESYEQYF.